Listed below are T cell receptor beta chains from one sample, sequenced in a study of CD8+ T cells in alopecia areata. Clones were sequenced by immunoSEQ multiplex PCR, and TCRdb holds only the in-frame ones, with some missing. The repertoire includes hundreds of thousands of clones, 66% of them detected once, and 0.95% to 1.5% sits in the top ten. The starting material was CD4+ T cells sorted from blood, obtained at roughly week 45, from a patient treated with tofacitinib. Every receptor here comes from a human donor with alopecia areata. The CDR3 runs from the conserved cysteine through the conserved F or W. The D gene is left open where the match is weak. Expanded clones get a size class; other rows say once, few or many, or leave the size out.

J	V	size	D	DNA	CDR3
TRBJ1-1	TRBV2	once	NA	TGTGCCAGCTTATTTTTTGGGGAGAACACTGAAGCTTTCTTT	CASLFFGENTEAFF
TRBJ1-6	TRBV14	few	NA	TGTGCCAGCAGCCTGGGCGGTTCCTATAATTCACCCCTCCACTTT	CASSLGGSYNSPLHF
TRBJ1-5	TRBV19	NA	TRBD1	TGTGCCAGTAGAGAGGACAGGGTTGGCAATCAGCCCCAGCATTTT	CASREDRVGNQPQHF
TRBJ2-1	TRBV5-1	NA	NA	TGCGCCAGCAGCTTGACGGGACACAATGAGCAGTTCTTC	CASSLTGHNEQFF
TRBJ2-2	TRBV30	NA	TRBD1	TGTGCCTGGAGTGAGGGGGCGGACACCGGGGAGCTGTTTTTT	CAWSEGADTGELFF
TRBJ1-6	TRBV6-1	once	TRBD1	TGTGCCAGCAACTATGGGACAGGGAATTCACCCCTCCACTTT	CASNYGTGNSPLHF
TRBJ1-4	TRBV6-1	NA	TRBD1	TGTGCCAGCAGTGCGGGACAGACTAAGGAAAAACTGTTTTTT	CASSAGQTKEKLFF
TRBJ1-1	TRBV29-1	NA	NA	TGCAGCGTCAGCCCGGTGGGGACTGAAGCTTTCTTT	CSVSPVGTEAFF
TRBJ2-7	TRBV19	few	TRBD1	TGTGCCAGTAGTACGACAGGGAACTACGAGCAGTACTTC	CASSTTGNYEQYF
TRBJ2-5	TRBV6-1	NA	NA	TGTGCCAGCAGTGAATGGTTAGTGACGGATCGCTCGGAGACCCAGTACTTC	CASSEWLVTDRSETQYF
TRBJ1-6	TRBV25-1	NA	NA	TGTGCCAGCAGTGAAGGCAGATTTAATTCACCCCTCCACTTT	CASSEGRFNSPLHF
TRBJ2-7	TRBV7-2	NA	NA	TGTGCCAGCACCAAAGAGACCTCCTACGAGCAGTACTTC	CASTKETSYEQYF
TRBJ2-1	TRBV29-1	NA	TRBD2	TGCAGCGCGGACCAGCGGGGGGCTTACAATGAGCAGTTCTTC	CSADQRGAYNEQFF
TRBJ2-2	TRBV2	once	NA	TGTGCCAGCAGGCCAGGGAACGGGGAGCTGTTTTTT	CASRPGNGELFF
TRBJ1-4	TRBV5-1	NA	NA	TGCGCCAGCTGCACAGGGTCTAATGAAAAACTGTTTTTT	CASCTGSNEKLFF
TRBJ2-6	TRBV5-1	NA	NA	TGCGCCAGCAATCCTGGGGCTGGGGCCAACGTCCTGACTTTC	CASNPGAGANVLTF
TRBJ1-2	TRBV15	NA	TRBD1	TGTGCCACCAGCCATCAGACAGGGGACGGGGGCTACACCTTC	CATSHQTGDGGYTF
TRBJ1-1	TRBV29-1	NA	TRBD1	TGCAGCGTAGACAGGGGGGTGAACACTGAAGCTTTCTTT	CSVDRGVNTEAFF
TRBJ2-1	TRBV4-1	NA	TRBD2	TGCGCCAGCAGCCGGGGACTAGCGGGGGGTAATGAGCAGTTCTTC	CASSRGLAGGNEQFF
TRBJ1-5	TRBV30	NA	NA	TGTGCCTGGAGTGGTTGGAGTCGCAATCAGCCCCAGCATTTT	CAWSGWSRNQPQHF
TRBJ1-6	TRBV5-1	NA	NA	TGCGCCAGCAGCCCGACGGCGAGAGGTTCACCCCTCCACTTT	CASSPTARGSPLHF
TRBJ1-1	TRBV28	NA	NA	TGTGCCAGTCACCCTTCGGACACTGAAGCTTTCTTT	CASHPSDTEAFF
TRBJ2-3	TRBV7-9	NA	TRBD2	TGTGCCAGCAGCTGGACTAGCGGGGTGTCAGATACGCAGTATTTT	CASSWTSGVSDTQYF
TRBJ2-1	TRBV21-1	few	NA	TGTGCCAAGACTAGCGGGGTGGACAGTGAGCAGTTCTTC	CAKTSGVDSEQFF
TRBJ2-7	TRBV29-1	NA	TRBD1	TGCAGCGTTCGGACAGGGCGTTACGAGCAGTACTTC	CSVRTGRYEQYF
TRBJ1-2	TRBV27	NA	TRBD1	TGTGCCAGCAGTTTGAAAGGGGGCGACTATGGCTACACCTTC	CASSLKGGDYGYTF
TRBJ1-1	TRBV6-5	NA	NA	TGTGCCAGCAGGAGGTCCGGGCGGAACACTGAAGCTTTCTTT	CASRRSGRNTEAFF
TRBJ2-7	TRBV30	NA	TRBD1	TGTGCCTGGAGCCCCGGGACAGCCTACGAGCAGTACTTC	CAWSPGTAYEQYF
TRBJ2-3	TRBV4-3	NA	TRBD2	TGCGCCAGCAGCCAAGAGGCCAGCGGGGCGATCACAGATACGCAGTATTTT	CASSQEASGAITDTQYF
TRBJ2-5	TRBV29-1	NA	NA	TGCAGCGTTCAGATGGGGGAGACCCAGTACTTC	CSVQMGETQYF
TRBJ1-1	TRBV5-6	NA	TRBD1	TGTGCCAGCAGCTGGAGGGGACAGGTGAACACTGAAGCTTTCTTT	CASSWRGQVNTEAFF
TRBJ2-5	TRBV29-1	NA	NA	TGCAGCGTAGGGCAGGTTAAAGAGACCCAGTACTTC	CSVGQVKETQYF
TRBJ2-1	TRBV14	once	NA	TGTGCCAGCAGCCCTTGGGGGCCGGGCCTCGGGTACAATGAGCAGTTCTTC	CASSPWGPGLGYNEQFF
TRBJ2-1	TRBV18	NA	NA	TGTGCCAGCTCACCACCGAATTACAGGGCCAATGAGCAGTTCTTC	CASSPPNYRANEQFF
TRBJ2-7	TRBV6-6	few	NA	TGTGCCAGCAGTCCCGCCAACGTCGGGGGTTCCCACGAGCAGTACTTC	CASSPANVGGSHEQYF
TRBJ1-6	TRBV29-1	NA	NA	TGCAGCGTTTCGATCGGGCCCCCCGAGAATTCACCCCTCCACTTT	CSVSIGPPENSPLHF
TRBJ2-2	TRBV25-1	NA	NA	TGTGCCAGCAGTGTATGGGAGGGGGCGAACACCGGGGAGCTGTTTTTT	CASSVWEGANTGELFF
TRBJ2-5	TRBV29-1	NA	NA	TGCAGCGTTGATTCTTCTCCTAGCGTCGGGCAGTACTTC	CSVDSSPSVGQYF
TRBJ1-2	TRBV6-1	NA	NA	TGTGCCAGCAGCCCGACTGGAGCCTATGGCTACACCTTC	CASSPTGAYGYTF
TRBJ1-2	TRBV27	NA	NA	TGTGCCAGCAGTTCGCGGGCTGCCGGCTACACCTTC	CASSSRAAGYTF
TRBJ1-5	TRBV5-6	NA	TRBD1	TGTGCCAGCAGCTTTACAGGGGGCGGCAATCAGCCCCAGCATTTT	CASSFTGGGNQPQHF
TRBJ2-7	TRBV2	NA	NA	TGTGCCAGCAGTGGGGGGCTGGGCTACGAGCAGTACTTC	CASSGGLGYEQYF
TRBJ2-2	TRBV15	once	NA	TGTGCCACCAGCAGAGCTCCGACGGCGAACACCGGGGAGCTGTTTTTT	CATSRAPTANTGELFF
TRBJ1-2	TRBV29-1	NA	NA	TGCAGCGTCGATTATGACAGGCTAGGAAATGGCTACACCTTC	CSVDYDRLGNGYTF
TRBJ2-5	TRBV4-3	NA	TRBD1	TGCGCCAGCAGCCGAGGACAGGGCGCGACCCAGTACTTC	CASSRGQGATQYF
TRBJ2-2	TRBV5-1	NA	TRBD1	TGCGCCAGCGCGACAGGGTCCATCGCCGGGGAGCTGTTTTTT	CASATGSIAGELFF